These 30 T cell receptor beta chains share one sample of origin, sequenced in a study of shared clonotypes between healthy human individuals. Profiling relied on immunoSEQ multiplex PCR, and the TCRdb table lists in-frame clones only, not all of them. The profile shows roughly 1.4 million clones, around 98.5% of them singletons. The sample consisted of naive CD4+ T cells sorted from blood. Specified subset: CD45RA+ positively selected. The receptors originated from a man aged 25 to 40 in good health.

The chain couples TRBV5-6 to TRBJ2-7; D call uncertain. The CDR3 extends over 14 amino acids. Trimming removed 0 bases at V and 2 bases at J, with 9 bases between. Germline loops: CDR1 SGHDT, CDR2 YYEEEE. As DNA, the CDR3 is TGTGCCAGCAGCTTGGCAGGAATAACCTACGAGCAGTACTTC. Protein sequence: CASSLAGITYEQYF.

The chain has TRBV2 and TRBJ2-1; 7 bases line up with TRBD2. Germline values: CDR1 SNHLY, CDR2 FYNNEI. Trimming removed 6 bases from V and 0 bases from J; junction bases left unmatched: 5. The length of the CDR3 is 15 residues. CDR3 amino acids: CASRTSDSSYNEQFF. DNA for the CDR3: TGTGCCAGCAGAACTAGCGACAGCTCCTACAATGAGCAGTTCTTC. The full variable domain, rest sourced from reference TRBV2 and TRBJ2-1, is EPEVTQTPSHQVTQMGQEVILRCVPISNHLYFYWYRQILGQKVEFLVSFYNNEISEKSEIFDDQFSVERPDGSNFTLKIRSTKLEDSAMYFCASRTSDSSYNEQFFGPGTRLTVL.

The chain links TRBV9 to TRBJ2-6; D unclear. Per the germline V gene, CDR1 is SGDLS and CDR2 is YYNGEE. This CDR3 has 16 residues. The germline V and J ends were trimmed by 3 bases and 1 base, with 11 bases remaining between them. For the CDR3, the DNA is TGTGCCAGCAGCGCCAAGTGGCAGTCTGGGGCCAACGTCCTGACTTTC. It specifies CASSAKWQSGANVLTF.

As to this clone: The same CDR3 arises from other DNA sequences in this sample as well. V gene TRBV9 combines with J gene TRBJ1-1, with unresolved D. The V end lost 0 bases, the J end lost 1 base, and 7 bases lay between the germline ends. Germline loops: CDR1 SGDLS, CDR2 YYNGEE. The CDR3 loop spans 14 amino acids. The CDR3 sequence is CASSVVDSNTEAFF. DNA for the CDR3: TGTGCCAGCAGCGTAGTGGACTCGAACACTGAAGCTTTCTTT.

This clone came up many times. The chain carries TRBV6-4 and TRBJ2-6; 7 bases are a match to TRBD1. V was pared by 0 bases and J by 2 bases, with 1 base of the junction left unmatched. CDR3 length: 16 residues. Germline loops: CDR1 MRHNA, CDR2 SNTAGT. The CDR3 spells CASSDSGGAGANVLTF. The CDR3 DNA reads TGTGCCAGCAGTGACTCAGGGGGCGCTGGGGCCAACGTCCTGACTTTC.

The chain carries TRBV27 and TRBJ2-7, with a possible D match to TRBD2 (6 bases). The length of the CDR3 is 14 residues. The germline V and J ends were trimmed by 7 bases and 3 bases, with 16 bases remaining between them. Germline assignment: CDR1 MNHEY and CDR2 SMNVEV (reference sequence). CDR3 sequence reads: CASKGLKFGYEQYF. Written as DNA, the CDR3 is TGTGCCAGCAAGGGACTCAAATTTGGCTACGAGCAGTACTTC.

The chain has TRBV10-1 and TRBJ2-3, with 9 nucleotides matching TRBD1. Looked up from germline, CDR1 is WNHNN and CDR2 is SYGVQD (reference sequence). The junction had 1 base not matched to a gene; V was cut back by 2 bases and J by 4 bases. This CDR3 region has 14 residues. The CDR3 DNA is TGCGCCAGCAGTGAGGGACAGGGGTCAGATACGCAGTATTTT. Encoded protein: CASSEGQGSDTQYF.

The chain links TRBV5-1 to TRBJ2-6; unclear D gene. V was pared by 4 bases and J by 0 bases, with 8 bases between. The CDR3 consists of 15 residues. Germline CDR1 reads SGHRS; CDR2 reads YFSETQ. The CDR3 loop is CASSRTASGANVLTF. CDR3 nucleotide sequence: TGCGCCAGCAGCCGTACAGCCTCTGGGGCCAACGTCCTGACTTTC.

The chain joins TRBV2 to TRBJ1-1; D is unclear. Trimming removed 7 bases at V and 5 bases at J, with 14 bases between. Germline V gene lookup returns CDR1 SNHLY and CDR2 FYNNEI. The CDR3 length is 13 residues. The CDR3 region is CASTMASGTEAFF. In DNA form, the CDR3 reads TGTGCCAGCACTATGGCGTCGGGAACTGAAGCTTTCTTT.

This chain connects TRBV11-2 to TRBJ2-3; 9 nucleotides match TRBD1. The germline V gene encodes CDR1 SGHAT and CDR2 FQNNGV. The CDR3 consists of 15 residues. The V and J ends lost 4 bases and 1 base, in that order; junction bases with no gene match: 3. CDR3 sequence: CASSSGTGRTDTQYF. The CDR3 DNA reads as TGTGCCAGCAGCTCCGGGACAGGGCGCACAGATACGCAGTATTTT.

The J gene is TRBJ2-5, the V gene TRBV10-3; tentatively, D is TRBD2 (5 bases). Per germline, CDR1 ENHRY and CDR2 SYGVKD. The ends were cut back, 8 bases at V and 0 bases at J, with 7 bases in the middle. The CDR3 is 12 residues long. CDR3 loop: CAIAADQETQYF. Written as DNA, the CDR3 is TGTGCCATCGCAGCGGACCAAGAGACCCAGTACTTC.

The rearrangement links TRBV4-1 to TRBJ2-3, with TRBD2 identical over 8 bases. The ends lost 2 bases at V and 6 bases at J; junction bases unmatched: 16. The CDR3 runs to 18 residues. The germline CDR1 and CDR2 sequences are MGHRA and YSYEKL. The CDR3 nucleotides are TGCGCCAGCAGCCAACCCCCTAGCGGGTCCTACTTAGCCGATACGCAGTATTTT. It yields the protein CASSQPPSGSYLADTQYF.

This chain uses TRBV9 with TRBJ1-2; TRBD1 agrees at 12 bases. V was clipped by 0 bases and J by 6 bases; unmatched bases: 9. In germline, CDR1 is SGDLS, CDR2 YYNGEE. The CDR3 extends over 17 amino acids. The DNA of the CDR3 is TGTGCCAGCAGCGTAGTTGGGGGACAGGGGGCGTTAGATGGCTACACCTTC. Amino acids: CASSVVGGQGALDGYTF.

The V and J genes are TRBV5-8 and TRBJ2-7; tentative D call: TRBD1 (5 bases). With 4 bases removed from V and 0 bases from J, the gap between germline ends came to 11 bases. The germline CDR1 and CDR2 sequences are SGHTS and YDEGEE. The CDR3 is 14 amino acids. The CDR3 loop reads CASSGAALSYEQYF. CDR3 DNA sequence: TGTGCCAGCAGCGGGGCAGCCCTCTCCTACGAGCAGTACTTC.

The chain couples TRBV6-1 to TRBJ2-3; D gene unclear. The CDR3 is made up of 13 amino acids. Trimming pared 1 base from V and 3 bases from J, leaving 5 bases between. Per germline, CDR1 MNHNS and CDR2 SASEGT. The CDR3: CASSEDATDTQYF. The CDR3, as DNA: TGTGCCAGCAGTGAAGATGCGACAGATACGCAGTATTTT.

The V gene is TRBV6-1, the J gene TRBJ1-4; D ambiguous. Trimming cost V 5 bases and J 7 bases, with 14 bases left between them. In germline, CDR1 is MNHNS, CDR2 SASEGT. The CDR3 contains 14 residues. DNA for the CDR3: TGTGCCAGCAGTCTCCAGGTTAGGAGTGAAAAACTGTTTTTT. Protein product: CASSLQVRSEKLFF.

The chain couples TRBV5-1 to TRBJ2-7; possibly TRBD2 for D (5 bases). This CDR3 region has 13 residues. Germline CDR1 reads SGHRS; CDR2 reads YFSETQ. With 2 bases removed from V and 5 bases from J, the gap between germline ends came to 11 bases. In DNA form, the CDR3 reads TGCGCCAGCAGCTTTGAGGGAACTAACGAGCAGTACTTC. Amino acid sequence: CASSFEGTNEQYF. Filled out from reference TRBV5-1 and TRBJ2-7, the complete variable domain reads KAGVTQTPRYLIKTRGQQVTLSCSPISGHRSVSWYQQTPGQGLQFLFEYFSETQRNKGNFPGRFSGRQFSNSRSEMNVSTLELGDSALYLCASSFEGTNEQYFGPGTRLTVT.

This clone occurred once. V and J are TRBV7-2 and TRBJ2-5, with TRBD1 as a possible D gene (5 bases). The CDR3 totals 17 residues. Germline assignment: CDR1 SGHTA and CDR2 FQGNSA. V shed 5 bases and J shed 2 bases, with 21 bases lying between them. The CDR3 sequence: CASSGHILLKSQETQYF. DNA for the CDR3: TGTGCCAGCAGCGGACACATCTTACTAAAGAGTCAAGAGACCCAGTACTTC.

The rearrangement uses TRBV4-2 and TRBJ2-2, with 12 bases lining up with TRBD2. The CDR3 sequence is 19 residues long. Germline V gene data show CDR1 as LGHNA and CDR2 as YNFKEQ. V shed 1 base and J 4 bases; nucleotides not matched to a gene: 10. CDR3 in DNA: TGTGCCAGCAGCCAAGGGACTAGCGGGACGGGATTTCGCACCGGGGAGCTGTTTTTT. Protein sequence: CASSQGTSGTGFRTGELFF.

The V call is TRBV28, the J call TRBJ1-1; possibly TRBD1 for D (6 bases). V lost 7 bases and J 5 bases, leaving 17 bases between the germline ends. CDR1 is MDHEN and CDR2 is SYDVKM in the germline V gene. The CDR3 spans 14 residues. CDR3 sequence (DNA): TGTGCCAGCAATCCTGCTGGGGGCGGAACTGAAGCTTTCTTT. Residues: CASNPAGGGTEAFF.

The CDR3 sequence is CASSPWGQGRRDTEAFF. DNA for the CDR3: TGTGCCAGCAGCCCATGGGGACAGGGACGGCGGGACACTGAAGCTTTCTTT. The chain employs TRBV11-2 and TRBJ1-1; 9 nucleotides agree with TRBD1. CDR3 size: 17 residues. Germline trimming cut 5 bases from V and 3 bases from J; bases unmatched to any gene: 13. Germline assignment: CDR1 SGHAT and CDR2 FQNNGV. The full variable domain, its missing parts supplied by reference TRBV11-2 and TRBJ1-1, is EAGVAQSPRYKIIEKRQSVAFWCNPISGHATLYWYQQILGQGPKLLIQFQNNGVVDDSQLPKDRFSAERLKGVDSTLKIQPAKLEDSAVYLCASSPWGQGRRDTEAFFGQGTRLTVV.

The CDR3 nucleotides are TGTGCCAGCAGCGAGTGGACAGGGCACACAGATACGCAGTATTTT. Protein sequence: CASSEWTGHTDTQYF. J is TRBJ2-3 and V is TRBV9, with TRBD1 matching over 8 bases. V lost 3 bases to trimming and J lost 2 bases; unmatched junction nucleotides: 5. This CDR3 contains 15 residues. Per the germline V gene, CDR1 is SGDLS and CDR2 is YYNGEE. Together with reference TRBV9 and TRBJ2-3, the CDR3 gives the full variable domain: DSGVTQTPKHLITATGQRVTLRCSPRSGDLSVYWYQQSLDQGLQFLIQYYNGEERAKGNILERFSAQQFPDLHSELNLSSLELGDSALYFCASSEWTGHTDTQYFGPGTRLTVL.

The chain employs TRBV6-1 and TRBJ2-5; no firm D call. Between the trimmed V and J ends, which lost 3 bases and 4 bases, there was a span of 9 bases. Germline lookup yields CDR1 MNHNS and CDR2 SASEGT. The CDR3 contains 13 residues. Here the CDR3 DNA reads TGTGCCAGCAGTGAGATATCCCCAGAGACCCAGTACTTC. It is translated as CASSEISPETQYF.

The CDR3 nucleotides read TGTGCCAGCAGTAACAGCGGAACCTACGAGCAGTACTTC. It encodes CASSNSGTYEQYF. The chain links TRBV28 to TRBJ2-7; D may be TRBD2 (5 bases). The CDR3 length is 13 residues. The V gene's germline CDR1 is MDHEN and CDR2 SYDVKM. Between the trimmed V and J ends, which lost 5 bases and 2 bases, there was a span of 10 bases.

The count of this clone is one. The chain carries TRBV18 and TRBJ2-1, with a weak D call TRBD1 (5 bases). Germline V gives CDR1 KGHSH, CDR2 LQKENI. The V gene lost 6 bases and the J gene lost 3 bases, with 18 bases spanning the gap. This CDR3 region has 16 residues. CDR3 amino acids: CASSSKTGQGYNEQFF. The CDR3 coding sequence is TGTGCCAGCTCCTCAAAAACGGGTCAGGGCTACAATGAGCAGTTCTTC. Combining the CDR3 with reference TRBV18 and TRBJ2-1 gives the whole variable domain NAGVMQNPRHLVRRRGQEARLRCSPMKGHSHVYWYRQLPEEGLKFMVYLQKENIIDESGMPKERFSAEFPKEGPSILRIQQVVRGDSAAYFCASSSKTGQGYNEQFFGPGTRLTVL.

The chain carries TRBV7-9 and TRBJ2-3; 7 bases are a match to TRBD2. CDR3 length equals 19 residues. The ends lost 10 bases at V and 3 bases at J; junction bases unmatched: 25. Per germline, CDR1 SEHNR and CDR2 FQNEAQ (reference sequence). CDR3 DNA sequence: TGTGCCACCCAGCTTAGCGCCCTCCGGGGGAGGGATAGAACAGATACGCAGTATTTT. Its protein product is CATQLSALRGRDRTDTQYF.

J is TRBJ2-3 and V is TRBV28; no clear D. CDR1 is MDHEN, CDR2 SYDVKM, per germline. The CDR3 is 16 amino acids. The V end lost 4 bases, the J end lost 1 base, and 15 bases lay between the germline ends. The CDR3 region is CASSSRPPSGTDTQYF. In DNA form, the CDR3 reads TGTGCCAGCAGTTCCCGACCCCCTAGTGGCACAGATACGCAGTATTTT.

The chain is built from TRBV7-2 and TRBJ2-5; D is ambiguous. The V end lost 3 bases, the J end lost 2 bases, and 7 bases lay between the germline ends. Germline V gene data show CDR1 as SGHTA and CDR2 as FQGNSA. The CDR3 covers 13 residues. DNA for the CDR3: TGTGCCAGCAGCTTCGGGCGGCAAGAGACCCAGTACTTC. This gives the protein CASSFGRQETQYF.

The CDR3 DNA reads as TGTGCCAGCAGCTTGGGGGAGGGCACCTATGGCTACACCTTC. Amino acids: CASSLGEGTYGYTF. The rearrangement uses TRBV5-4 and TRBJ1-2; D not resolved. Germline lookup yields CDR1 SGHNT and CDR2 YYREEE (reference sequence). The CDR3 covers 14 residues. The ends were cut back, 0 bases at V and 4 bases at J, with 10 bases in the middle.

The CDR3 nucleotides are TGTGCCAGCAGCAAAGCGAAGGACATCACCTACGAGCAGTACTTC. It yields the protein CASSKAKDITYEQYF. The chain carries TRBV21-1 and TRBJ2-7; the D call TRBD1 from the table was never checked on the DNA. TRBV21-1 counts as a pseudogene. This CDR3 comprises 15 residues.